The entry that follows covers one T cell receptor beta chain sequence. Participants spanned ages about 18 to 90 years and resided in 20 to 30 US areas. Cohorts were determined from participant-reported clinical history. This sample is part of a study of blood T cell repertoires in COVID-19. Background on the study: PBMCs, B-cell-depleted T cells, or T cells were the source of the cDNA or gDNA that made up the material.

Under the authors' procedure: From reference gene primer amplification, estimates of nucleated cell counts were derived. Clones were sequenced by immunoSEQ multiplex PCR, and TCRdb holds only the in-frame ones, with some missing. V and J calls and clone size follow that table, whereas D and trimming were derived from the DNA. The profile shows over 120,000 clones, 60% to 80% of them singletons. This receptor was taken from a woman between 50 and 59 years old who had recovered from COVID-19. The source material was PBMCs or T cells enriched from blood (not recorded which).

Written as DNA, the CDR3 is TGCGCCAGCAGCCCCGGACAGGGTAACTCACCCCTCCACTTT. It encodes CASSPGQGNSPLHF. The V gene is TRBV5-1, the J gene TRBJ1-6; 8 bases map to TRBD1. There are 14 residues in the CDR3. With V trimmed by 4 bases and J by 10 bases, 7 bases remained unmatched. The V gene's germline CDR1 is SGHRS and CDR2 YFSETQ. Full variable domain (remainder filled in from reference TRBV5-1 and TRBJ1-6): KAGVTQTPRYLIKTRGQQVTLSCSPISGHRSVSWYQQTPGQGLQFLFEYFSETQRNKGNFPGRFSGRQFSNSRSEMNVSTLELGDSALYLCASSPGQGNSPLHFGNGTRLTVT.